These 7 T cell receptor beta chains were sequenced from one sample in a study of graft-versus-host responses after intestinal transplantation. Antigen specificity for these receptors is unknown. Profiling relied on immunoSEQ multiplex PCR, and the TCRdb table lists in-frame clones only, not all of them. The repertoire includes tens of thousands of clones, around 90% of them detected once, and 0.11% sits in the top ten. Material: unstimulated CD4+ T cells sorted from spleen or lymph node cells, obtained before intestinal transplant. All receptors derive from a human donor who received an intestinal transplant.

The chain links TRBV5-6 to TRBJ2-7; 11 bases line up with TRBD2. This CDR3 spans 15 amino acids. Germline loops: CDR1 SGHDT, CDR2 YYEEEE. V lost 2 bases and J lost 7; bases outside the gene matches: 8. For the CDR3, the DNA is TGTGCCAGCAGCTTAATAGCGGGGGGGCCGGGGGAGCAGTACTTC. Encoded protein: CASSLIAGGPGEQYF. Supplemented by reference TRBV5-6 and TRBJ2-7, the full variable domain reads DAGVTQSPTHLIKTRGQQVTLRCSPKSGHDTVSWYQQALGQGPQFIFQYYEEEERQRGNFPDRFSGHQFPNYSSELNVNALLLGDSALYLCASSLIAGGPGEQYFGPGTRLTVT.

The chain employs TRBV21-1 and TRBJ1-1; TRBD1, the table's D call, was not compared with the DNA. TRBV21-1 is termed a pseudogene. CDR3 length: 14 residues. The CDR3 coding sequence is TGTGCCAGCACATTAACAGGGGGCAATACTGAAGCTTTCTTT. The encoded protein is CASTLTGGNTEAFF.

The chain couples TRBV7-3 to TRBJ1-6, with 9 positions matching TRBD1. Losses at the gene ends were 5 bases for V and 10 bases for J; bases not matched to a gene: 6. The CDR3 covers 14 residues. Germline V gives CDR1 SGHTA, CDR2 FQGTGA. The CDR3 loop reads CASSLRDRESPLHF. DNA for the CDR3: TGTGCCAGCAGCCTCCGGGACAGGGAATCACCCCTCCACTTT.

This chain uses TRBV5-1 with TRBJ2-7; 13 bases fit TRBD2. The ends lost 4 bases at V and 7 bases at J; junction bases unmatched: 5. The CDR3 extends over 14 amino acids. Germline V gene data show CDR1 as SGHRS and CDR2 as YFSETQ. This chain's CDR3 is CASSAGLAGVEQYF. The DNA for the CDR3 is TGCGCCAGCAGCGCCGGACTAGCGGGGGTTGAGCAGTACTTC.

The V call is TRBV2, the J call TRBJ2-7, with 12 bases identical to TRBD1. The V gene's germline CDR1 is SNHLY and CDR2 FYNNEI. Trimming cost V 3 bases and J 4 bases; bases outside gene matches: 4. The CDR3 has 15 residues. The DNA for the CDR3 is TGTGCCAGCAGTGATGGGACAGGGGGCCAGTACGAGCAGTACTTC. Amino acids: CASSDGTGGQYEQYF.

This chain joins TRBV27 and TRBJ1-1; 7 positions agree with TRBD1. Germline V gene sequence: CDR1 MNHEY, CDR2 SMNVEV (reference sequence). V lost 6 bases, J lost 1 base, and 5 bases stayed unmatched. This CDR3 is built from 14 residues. The CDR3 coding sequence is TGTGCCAGCAGCCTTGAGGGGGCGAACACTGAAGCTTTCTTT. Translating it yields CASSLEGANTEAFF.

The rearrangement joins TRBV7-8 to TRBJ1-2, with no clear D. Trimming pared 0 bases from V and 8 bases from J, leaving 13 bases between. The CDR3 is 14 residues long. Germline V gives CDR1 SGHVS, CDR2 FQNEAQ. In nucleotides, the CDR3 is TGTGCCAGCAGCTTAGCCCCTGCACAGAGAGGCTACACCTTC. Translation gives CASSLAPAQRGYTF.